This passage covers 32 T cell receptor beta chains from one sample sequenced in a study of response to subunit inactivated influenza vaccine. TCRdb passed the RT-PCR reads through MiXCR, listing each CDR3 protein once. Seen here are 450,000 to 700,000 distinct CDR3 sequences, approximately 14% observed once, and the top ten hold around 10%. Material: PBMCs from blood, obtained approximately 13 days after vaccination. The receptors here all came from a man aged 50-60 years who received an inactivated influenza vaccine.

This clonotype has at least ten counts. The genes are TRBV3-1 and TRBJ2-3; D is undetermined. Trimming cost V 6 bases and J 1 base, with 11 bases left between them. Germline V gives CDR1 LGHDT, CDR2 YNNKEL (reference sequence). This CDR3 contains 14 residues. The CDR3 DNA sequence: TGTGCCAGCAGTCAGGATATTCGCACAGATACGCAGTATTTT. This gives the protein CASSQDIRTDTQYF.

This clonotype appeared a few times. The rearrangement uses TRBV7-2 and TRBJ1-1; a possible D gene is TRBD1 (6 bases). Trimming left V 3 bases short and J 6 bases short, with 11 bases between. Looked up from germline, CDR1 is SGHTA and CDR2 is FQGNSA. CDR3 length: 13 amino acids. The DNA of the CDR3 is TGTGCCAGCAGCTTTACAGGGTCCGCTGAAGCTTTCTTT. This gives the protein CASSFTGSAEAFF.

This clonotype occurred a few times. The CDR3 spells CASRTGGRQSSGANVLTF. The CDR3 DNA is TGTGCCAGCAGGACCGGGGGTCGTCAGAGCTCTGGGGCCAACGTCCTGACTTTC. The chain combines TRBV2 with TRBJ2-6; perhaps TRBD2 as D (6 bases). The CDR3 contains 18 residues. V was trimmed by 6 bases and J by 0 bases, leaving 18 bases between them. Germline CDR1 and CDR2: SNHLY and FYNNEI.

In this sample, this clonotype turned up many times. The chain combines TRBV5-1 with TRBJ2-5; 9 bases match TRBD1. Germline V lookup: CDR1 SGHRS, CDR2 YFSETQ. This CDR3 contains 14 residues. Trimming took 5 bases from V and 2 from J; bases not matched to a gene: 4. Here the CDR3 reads CASRLTGGQETQYF. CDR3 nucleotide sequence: TGCGCCAGCAGATTGACAGGGGGACAAGAGACCCAGTACTTC. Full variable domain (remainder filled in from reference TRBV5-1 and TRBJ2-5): KAGVTQTPRYLIKTRGQQVTLSCSPISGHRSVSWYQQTPGQGLQFLFEYFSETQRNKGNFPGRFSGRQFSNSRSEMNVSTLELGDSALYLCASRLTGGQETQYFGPGTRLLVL.

The CDR3: CASSPPGGHYNEQFF. CDR3 sequence (DNA): TGTGCCAGCAGTCCTCCGGGGGGGCACTACAATGAGCAGTTCTTC. The rearrangement links TRBV27 to TRBJ2-1; 8 bases fit TRBD2. In germline, CDR1 is MNHEY, CDR2 SMNVEV (reference sequence). V lost 5 bases and J lost 3; bases outside the gene matches: 6. The CDR3 consists of 15 residues.

The CDR3, as DNA: TGTGCCAGCAGCGGAGGATCACCCCTCCACTTT. It yields the protein CASSGGSPLHF. The chain has TRBV7-9 and TRBJ1-6, with D unclear. V lost 5 bases, J lost 10 bases, and 6 bases lay in between. Germline lookup yields CDR1 SEHNR and CDR2 FQNEAQ (reference sequence). CDR3 length: 11 amino acids.

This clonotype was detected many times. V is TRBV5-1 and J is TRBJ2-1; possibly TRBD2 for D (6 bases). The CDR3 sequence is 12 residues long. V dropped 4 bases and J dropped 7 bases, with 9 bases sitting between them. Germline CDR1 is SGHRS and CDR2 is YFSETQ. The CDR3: CASSDSGNEQFF. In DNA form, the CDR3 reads TGCGCCAGCAGCGACAGCGGGAATGAGCAGTTCTTC. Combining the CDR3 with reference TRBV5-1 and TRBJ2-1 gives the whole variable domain KAGVTQTPRYLIKTRGQQVTLSCSPISGHRSVSWYQQTPGQGLQFLFEYFSETQRNKGNFPGRFSGRQFSNSRSEMNVSTLELGDSALYLCASSDSGNEQFFGPGTRLTVL.

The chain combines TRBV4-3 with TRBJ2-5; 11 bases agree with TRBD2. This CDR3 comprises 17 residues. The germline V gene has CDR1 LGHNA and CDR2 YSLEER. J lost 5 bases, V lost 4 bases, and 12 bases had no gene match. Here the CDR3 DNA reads TGCGCCAGCAGCCCGTTATCGACTAGCGGGGTTGGGGAGACCCAGTACTTC. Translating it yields CASSPLSTSGVGETQYF.

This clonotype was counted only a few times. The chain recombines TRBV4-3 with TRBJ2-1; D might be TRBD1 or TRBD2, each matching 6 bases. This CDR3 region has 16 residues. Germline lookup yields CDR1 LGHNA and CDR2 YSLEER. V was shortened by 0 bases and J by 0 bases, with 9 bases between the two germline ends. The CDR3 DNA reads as TGCGCCAGCAGCCAAGAGGGGGGCTACTCCTACAATGAGCAGTTCTTC. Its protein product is CASSQEGGYSYNEQFF.

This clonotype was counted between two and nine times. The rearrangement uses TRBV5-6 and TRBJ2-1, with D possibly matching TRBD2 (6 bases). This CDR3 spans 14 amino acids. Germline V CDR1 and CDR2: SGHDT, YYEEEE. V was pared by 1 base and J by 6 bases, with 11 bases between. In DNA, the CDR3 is TGTGCCAGCAGCTTGCCATCGGGGGTCAATGAGCAGTTCTTC. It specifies CASSLPSGVNEQFF. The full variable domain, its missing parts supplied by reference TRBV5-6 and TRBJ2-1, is DAGVTQSPTHLIKTRGQQVTLRCSPKSGHDTVSWYQQALGQGPQFIFQYYEEEERQRGNFPDRFSGHQFPNYSSELNVNALLLGDSALYLCASSLPSGVNEQFFGPGTRLTVL.

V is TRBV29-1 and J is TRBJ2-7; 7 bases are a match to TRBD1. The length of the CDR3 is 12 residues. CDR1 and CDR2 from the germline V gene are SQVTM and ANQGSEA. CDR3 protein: CPWDSFYYEQYF. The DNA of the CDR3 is TGCCCCTGGGACAGCTTCTACTACGAGCAGTACTTC.

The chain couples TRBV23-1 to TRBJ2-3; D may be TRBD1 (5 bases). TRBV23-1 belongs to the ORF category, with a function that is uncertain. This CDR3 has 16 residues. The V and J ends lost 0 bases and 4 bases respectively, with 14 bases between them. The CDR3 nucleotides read TGCGCCAGCAGTCAATCGTCGCAGGGTAATGCAGATACGCAGTATTTT. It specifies CASSQSSQGNADTQYF.

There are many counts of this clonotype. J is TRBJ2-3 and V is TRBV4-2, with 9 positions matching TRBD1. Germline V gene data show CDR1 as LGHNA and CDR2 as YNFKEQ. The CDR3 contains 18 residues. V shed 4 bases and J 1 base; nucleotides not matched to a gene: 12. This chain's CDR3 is CASSPSTGTGTRTDTQYF. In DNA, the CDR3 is TGTGCCAGCAGCCCATCGACCGGGACAGGGACCCGCACAGATACGCAGTATTTT.

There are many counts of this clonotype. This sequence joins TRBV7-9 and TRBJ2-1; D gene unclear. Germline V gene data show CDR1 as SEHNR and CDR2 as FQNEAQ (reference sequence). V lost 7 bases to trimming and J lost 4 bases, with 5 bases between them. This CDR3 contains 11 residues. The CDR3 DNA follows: TGTGCCAGCAACCGTTACAATGAGCAGTTCTTC. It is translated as CASNRYNEQFF.

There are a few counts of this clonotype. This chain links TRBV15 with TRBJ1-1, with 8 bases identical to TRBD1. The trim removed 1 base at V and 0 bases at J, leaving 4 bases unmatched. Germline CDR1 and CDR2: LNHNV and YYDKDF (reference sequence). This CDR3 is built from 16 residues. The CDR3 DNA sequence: TGTGCCACCAGCAGAGGGTGGACAGGGTTGAACACTGAAGCTTTCTTT. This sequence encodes CATSRGWTGLNTEAFF.

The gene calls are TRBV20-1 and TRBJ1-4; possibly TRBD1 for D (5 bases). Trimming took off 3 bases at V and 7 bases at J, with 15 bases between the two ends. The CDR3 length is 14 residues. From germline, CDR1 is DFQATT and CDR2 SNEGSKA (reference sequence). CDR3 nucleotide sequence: TGCAGTGCTAGCCGGAGACGGGGGGTTGAAAAACTGTTTTTT. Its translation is CSASRRRGVEKLFF.

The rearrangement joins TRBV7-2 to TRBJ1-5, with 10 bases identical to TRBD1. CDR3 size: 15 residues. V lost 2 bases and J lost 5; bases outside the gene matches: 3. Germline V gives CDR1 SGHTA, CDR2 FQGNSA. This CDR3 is CASSLRGTGDQPQHF. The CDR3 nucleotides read TGTGCCAGCAGCTTAAGGGGGACAGGGGATCAGCCCCAGCATTTT.

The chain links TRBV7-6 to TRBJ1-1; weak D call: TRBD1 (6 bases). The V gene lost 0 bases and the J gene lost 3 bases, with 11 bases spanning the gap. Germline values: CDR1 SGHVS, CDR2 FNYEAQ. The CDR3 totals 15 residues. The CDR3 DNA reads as TGTGCCAGCAGCTTAGCGCAGGGGCTGGACACTGAAGCTTTCTTT. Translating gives CASSLAQGLDTEAFF.

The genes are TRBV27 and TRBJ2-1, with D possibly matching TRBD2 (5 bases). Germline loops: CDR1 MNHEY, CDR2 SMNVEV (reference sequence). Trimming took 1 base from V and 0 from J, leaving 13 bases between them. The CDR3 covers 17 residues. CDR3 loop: CASSLFQPGDSYNEQFF. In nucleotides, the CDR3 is TGTGCCAGCAGTTTATTTCAGCCCGGGGACTCCTACAATGAGCAGTTCTTC.

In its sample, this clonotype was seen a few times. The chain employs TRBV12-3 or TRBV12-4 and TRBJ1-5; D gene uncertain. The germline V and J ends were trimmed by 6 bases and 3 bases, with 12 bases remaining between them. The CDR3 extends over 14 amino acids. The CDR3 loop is CASSNRALNQPQHF. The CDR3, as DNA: TGTGCCAGCAGCAACCGGGCGCTCAATCAGCCCCAGCATTTT.

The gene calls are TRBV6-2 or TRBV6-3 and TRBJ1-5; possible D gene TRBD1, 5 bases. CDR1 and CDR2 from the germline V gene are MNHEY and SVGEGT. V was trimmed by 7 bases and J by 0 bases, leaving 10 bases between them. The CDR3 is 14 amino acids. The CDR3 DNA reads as TGTGCCAGCACCAGGGACTATAGCAATCAGCCCCAGCATTTT. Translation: CASTRDYSNQPQHF.

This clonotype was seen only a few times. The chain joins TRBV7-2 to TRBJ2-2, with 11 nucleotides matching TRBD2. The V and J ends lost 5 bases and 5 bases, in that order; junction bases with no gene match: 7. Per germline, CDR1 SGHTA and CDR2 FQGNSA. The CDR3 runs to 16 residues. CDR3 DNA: TGTGCCAGCAGCCGAGTTCGACTAGCGGGAACCGGGGAGCTGTTTTTT. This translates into CASSRVRLAGTGELFF.

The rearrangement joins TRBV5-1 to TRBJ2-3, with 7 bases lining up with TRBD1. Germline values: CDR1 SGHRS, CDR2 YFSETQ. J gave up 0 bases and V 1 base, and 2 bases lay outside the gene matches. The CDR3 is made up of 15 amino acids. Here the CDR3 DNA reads TGCGCCAGCAGCTTGTGGGACAGAAGCACAGATACGCAGTATTTT. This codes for CASSLWDRSTDTQYF. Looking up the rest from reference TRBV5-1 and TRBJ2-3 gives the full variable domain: KAGVTQTPRYLIKTRGQQVTLSCSPISGHRSVSWYQQTPGQGLQFLFEYFSETQRNKGNFPGRFSGRQFSNSRSEMNVSTLELGDSALYLCASSLWDRSTDTQYFGPGTRLTVL.

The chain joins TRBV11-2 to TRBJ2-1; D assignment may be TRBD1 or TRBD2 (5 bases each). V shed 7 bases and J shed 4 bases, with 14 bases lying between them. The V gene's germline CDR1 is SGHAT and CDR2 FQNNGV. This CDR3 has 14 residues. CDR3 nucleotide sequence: TGTGCCAGCAACCCTCGGGACGTATACAATGAGCAGTTCTTC. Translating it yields CASNPRDVYNEQFF.

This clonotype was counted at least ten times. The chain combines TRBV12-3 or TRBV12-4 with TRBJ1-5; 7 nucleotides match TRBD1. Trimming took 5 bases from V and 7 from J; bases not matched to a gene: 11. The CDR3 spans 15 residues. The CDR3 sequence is CASSPRQGARQPQHF. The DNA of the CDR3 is TGTGCCAGCAGTCCTCGACAGGGCGCGAGGCAGCCCCAGCATTTT.

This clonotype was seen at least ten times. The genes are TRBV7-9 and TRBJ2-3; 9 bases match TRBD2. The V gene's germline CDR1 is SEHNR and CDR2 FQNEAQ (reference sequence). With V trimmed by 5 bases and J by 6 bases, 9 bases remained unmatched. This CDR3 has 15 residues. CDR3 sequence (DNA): TGTGCCAGCAGCACTCTAGCGGGACCGGGGGATACGCAGTATTTT. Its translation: CASSTLAGPGDTQYF.

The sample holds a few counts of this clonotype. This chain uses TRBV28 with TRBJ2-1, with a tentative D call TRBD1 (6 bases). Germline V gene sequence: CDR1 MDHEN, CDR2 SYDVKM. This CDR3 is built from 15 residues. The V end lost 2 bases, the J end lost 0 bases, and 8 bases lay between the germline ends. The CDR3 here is CASSLRDTSYNEQFF. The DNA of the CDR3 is TGTGCCAGCAGTTTAAGGGACACCTCCTACAATGAGCAGTTCTTC.

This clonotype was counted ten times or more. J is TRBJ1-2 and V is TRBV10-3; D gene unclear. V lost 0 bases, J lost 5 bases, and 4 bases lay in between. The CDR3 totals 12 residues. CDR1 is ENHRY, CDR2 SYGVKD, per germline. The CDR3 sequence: CAISESWYGYTF. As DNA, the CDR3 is TGTGCCATCAGTGAGTCCTGGTATGGCTACACCTTC.

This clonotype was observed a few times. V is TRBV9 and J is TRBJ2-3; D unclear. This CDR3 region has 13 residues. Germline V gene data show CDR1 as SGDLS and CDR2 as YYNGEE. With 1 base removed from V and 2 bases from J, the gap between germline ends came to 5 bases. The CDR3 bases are TGTGCCAGCAGCGTATTACTCACAGATACGCAGTATTTT. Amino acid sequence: CASSVLLTDTQYF.

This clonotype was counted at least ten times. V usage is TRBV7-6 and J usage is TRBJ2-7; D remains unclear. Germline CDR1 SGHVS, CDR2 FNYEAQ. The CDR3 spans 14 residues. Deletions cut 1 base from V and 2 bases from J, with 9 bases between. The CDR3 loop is CASSLDPGTYEQYF. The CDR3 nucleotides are TGTGCCAGCAGCTTAGATCCAGGAACCTACGAGCAGTACTTC. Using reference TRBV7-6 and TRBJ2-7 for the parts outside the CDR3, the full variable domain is GAGVSQSPRYKVTKRGQDVALRCDPISGHVSLYWYRQALGQGPEFLTYFNYEAQQDKSGLPNDRFSAERPEGSISTLTIQRTEQRDSAMYRCASSLDPGTYEQYFGPGTRLTVT.

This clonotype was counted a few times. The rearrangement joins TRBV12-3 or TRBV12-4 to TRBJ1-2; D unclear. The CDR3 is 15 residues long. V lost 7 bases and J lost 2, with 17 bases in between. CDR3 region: CASTRSGGGNYGYTF. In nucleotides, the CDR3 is TGTGCCAGCACCCGGTCGGGTGGAGGCAACTATGGCTACACCTTC.

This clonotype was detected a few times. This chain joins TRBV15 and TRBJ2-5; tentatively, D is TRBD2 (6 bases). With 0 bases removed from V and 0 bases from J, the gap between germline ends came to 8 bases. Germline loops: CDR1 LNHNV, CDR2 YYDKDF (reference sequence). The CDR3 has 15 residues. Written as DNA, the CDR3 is TGTGCCACCAGCAGAGATGGGGGGAACCAAGAGACCCAGTACTTC. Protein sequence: CATSRDGGNQETQYF.